Following are 23 T cell receptor beta chains from one sample sequenced in a study of blood T cell repertoires in COVID-19. Measured with immunoSEQ multiplex PCR; TCRdb has only the in-frame clones, and not every one. The sample records 200,000 or so clones, roughly 90% being singletons. Sequencing was carried out using peripheral blood. These receptors were taken from a woman between 65 and 79 years old with acute or convalescent COVID-19.

This chain uses TRBV15 with TRBJ1-1, with 7 bases matching TRBD1. Losses at the gene ends were 5 bases for V and 0 bases for J; bases not matched to a gene: 12. CDR1 and CDR2 (germline): LNHNV, YYDKDF (reference sequence). The length of the CDR3 is 17 residues. This CDR3 reads CATSPPRVGQLNTEAFF. The CDR3 DNA reads TGTGCCACCAGCCCCCCTCGTGTGGGACAGTTGAACACTGAAGCTTTCTTT.

The rearrangement links TRBV20-1 to TRBJ2-5; D gene unclear. The CDR3 totals 11 residues. CDR1 is DFQATT, CDR2 SNEGSKA, per germline (reference sequence). V was shortened by 5 bases and J by 4 bases, with 8 bases between the two germline ends. The CDR3 DNA follows: TGCAGTGCTGCGAGATCAGAGACCCAGTACTTC. Translation: CSAARSETQYF.

The chain recombines TRBV7-3 with TRBJ2-5; 11 nucleotides line up with TRBD2. The CDR3 has 16 residues. V shed 5 bases, J shed 4 bases, and the junction held 9 bases outside the gene matches. Germline V gives CDR1 SGHTA, CDR2 FQGTGA. In DNA, the CDR3 is TGTGCCAGCAGCCAAGGGCTAGCGGGAGGAAGAGAGACCCAGTACTTC. Protein: CASSQGLAGGRETQYF.

In its sample, this clone was seen a few times. This chain uses TRBV27 with TRBJ1-5; 8 nucleotides match TRBD1. Germline V gene lookup returns CDR1 MNHEY and CDR2 SMNVEV (reference sequence). With 8 bases clipped from V and 2 bases from J, the junction kept 11 bases outside the gene matches. This CDR3 is 16 amino acids long. This CDR3 is CASGSAPQGGNQPQHF. The CDR3 coding sequence is TGTGCCAGCGGATCGGCGCCACAGGGGGGCAATCAGCCCCAGCATTTT.

This chain uses TRBV15 with TRBJ2-2; TRBD1 matches at 8 bases. Germline V gene sequence: CDR1 LNHNV, CDR2 YYDKDF (reference sequence). The trim removed 1 base at V and 4 bases at J, leaving 2 bases unmatched. There are 15 residues in the CDR3. CDR3 sequence (DNA): TGTGCCACCAGCAGAGTTACAGGGGGCACCGGGGAGCTGTTTTTT. Amino acid sequence: CATSRVTGGTGELFF.

The genes are TRBV19 and TRBJ1-5, with 7 nucleotides matching TRBD1. This CDR3 contains 16 residues. Germline CDR1 LNHDA, CDR2 SQIVND (reference sequence). V was clipped by 4 bases and J by 2 bases; unmatched bases: 8. The CDR3 protein is CASSSPGDSGNQPQHF. In nucleotides, the CDR3 is TGTGCCAGTAGTAGTCCGGGGGACAGTGGCAATCAGCCCCAGCATTTT.

DNA for the CDR3: TGTGCCAGCAGCGTAGATGGGACAGTTAATGAAAAACTGTTTTTT. It translates to CASSVDGTVNEKLFF. The V gene is TRBV9, the J gene TRBJ1-4, with 7 bases lining up with TRBD1. Per germline, CDR1 SGDLS and CDR2 YYNGEE. V gave up 0 bases and J gave up 4 bases; unmatched junction bases: 3. This CDR3 has 15 amino acids.

The CDR3 is CASALAGAETQYF. The CDR3 bases are TGTGCTAGTGCCCTAGCGGGAGCAGAGACCCAGTACTTC. The chain combines TRBV12-5 with TRBJ2-5, with TRBD2 matching over 10 bases. This CDR3 has 13 amino acids. Germline CDR1 LGHNT, CDR2 FRNRAP. Trimming removed 7 bases from V and 4 bases from J; junction bases left unmatched: 3.

The genes are TRBV6-5 and TRBJ1-6; no firm D call. CDR3 length: 15 amino acids. Germline CDR1 and CDR2: MNHEY and SVGAGI. Trimming removed 2 bases from V and 6 bases from J, with 11 bases in between. CDR3 sequence reads: CASSYGSALNSPLHF. CDR3 DNA sequence: TGTGCCAGCAGTTACGGTTCAGCGCTTAATTCACCCCTCCACTTT.

This sequence joins TRBV2 and TRBJ2-7, with D tentatively TRBD1 (5 bases). Trimming took 10 bases from V and 3 from J, leaving 16 bases between them. This CDR3 has 13 amino acids. The V gene's germline CDR1 is SNHLY and CDR2 FYNNEI. As DNA, the CDR3 is TGTGCCACCATGACAGAAGTGGGCTACGAGCAGTACTTC. Amino acid sequence: CATMTEVGYEQYF. The variable domain in full, completed from reference TRBV2 and TRBJ2-7, reads EPEVTQTPSHQVTQMGQEVILRCVPISNHLYFYWYRQILGQKVEFLVSFYNNEISEKSEIFDDQFSVERPDGSNFTLKIRSTKLEDSAMYFCATMTEVGYEQYFGPGTRLTVT.

V gene TRBV27 combines with J gene TRBJ1-5, with a possible D match to TRBD1 (5 bases). The germline V and J ends were trimmed by 3 bases and 3 bases, with 12 bases remaining between them. The CDR3 is made up of 15 amino acids. Germline CDR1 and CDR2: MNHEY and SMNVEV (reference sequence). CDR3 sequence (DNA): TGTGCCAGCAGTTTTGGGGCCAGATACAATCAGCCCCAGCATTTT. Its protein product is CASSFGARYNQPQHF.

This chain connects TRBV5-1 to TRBJ1-4, with D tentatively TRBD1 (6 bases). The CDR3 is 15 residues long. From germline, CDR1 is SGHRS and CDR2 YFSETQ. The V and J ends lost 2 bases and 0 bases respectively, with 8 bases between them. The CDR3 is CASSLGGPTNEKLFF. CDR3 coding DNA: TGCGCCAGCAGCTTAGGGGGACCAACTAATGAAAAACTGTTTTTT.

This rearrangement joins TRBV3-1 (or the pseudogene TRBV3-2) to TRBJ2-7, with TRBD2 as a possible D gene (5 bases). The CDR3 runs to 14 residues. V dropped 3 bases and J dropped 2 bases, with 11 bases sitting between them. Germline CDR1 LGHDT, CDR2 YNNKEL (reference sequence). CDR3: CASSHLRRTYEQYF. CDR3 DNA sequence: TGTGCCAGCAGCCATCTCCGGAGGACCTACGAGCAGTACTTC.

V usage is TRBV5-1 and J usage is TRBJ2-5; the match to TRBD1 covers 12 bases. Germline CDR1 SGHRS, CDR2 YFSETQ. Unmatched junction bases numbered 9, after V lost 4 bases and J lost 5 bases. The CDR3 contains 16 residues. The CDR3: CASSLSGTGGFETQYF. CDR3 nucleotide sequence: TGCGCCAGCAGCCTCTCCGGGACAGGGGGCTTTGAGACCCAGTACTTC.

This rearrangement joins TRBV6-5 to TRBJ1-5; 8 bases fit TRBD1. The trim removed 7 bases at V and 4 bases at J, leaving 3 bases unmatched. Germline-derived CDR1 and CDR2 are MNHEY and SVGAGI. The CDR3 has 13 residues. CDR3 DNA sequence: TGTGCCAGCATAGGACAGGGTAATCAGCCCCAGCATTTT. It translates to CASIGQGNQPQHF.

V is TRBV28 and J is TRBJ2-1; TRBD2 matches 7 bases. In germline, CDR1 is MDHEN, CDR2 SYDVKM. The CDR3 length is 15 residues. V dropped 2 bases and J dropped 7; count of bases not matched to a gene: 8. The CDR3 sequence: CASSLVGGRGNEQFF. The CDR3 DNA is TGTGCCAGCAGTTTAGTGGGCGGGAGAGGGAATGAGCAGTTCTTC.

The chain is built from TRBV9 and TRBJ1-2; weak D call: TRBD1 (6 bases). This CDR3 spans 14 amino acids. The germline V and J ends were trimmed by 1 base and 6 bases, with 13 bases remaining between them. Germline CDR1 SGDLS, CDR2 YYNGEE. CDR3 in DNA: TGTGCCAGCAGCGTAAGTGCCAGGGACAATGGCTACACCTTC. Amino acid sequence: CASSVSARDNGYTF.

The V and J genes are TRBV5-6 and TRBJ2-1; TRBD2 aligns across 9 bases. Trimming cost V 6 bases and J 7 bases; bases outside gene matches: 8. The CDR3 totals 14 residues. From germline, CDR1 is SGHDT and CDR2 YYEEEE. This chain's CDR3 is CASNLAGPPNEQFF. DNA for the CDR3: TGTGCCAGCAACCTAGCGGGACCCCCAAATGAGCAGTTCTTC.

This clone was seen only a few times. V gene TRBV18 combines with J gene TRBJ2-2, with D unclear. CDR3 length: 15 amino acids. Germline assignment: CDR1 KGHSH and CDR2 LQKENI. Between the trimmed V and J ends, which lost 0 bases and 2 bases, there was a span of 7 bases. The CDR3 DNA reads TGTGCCAGCTCACCACCCAACAGCAACACCGGGGAGCTGTTTTTT. Amino acid sequence: CASSPPNSNTGELFF.

The chain has TRBV6-4 and TRBJ1-1; D gene uncertain. The germline V and J ends were trimmed by 6 bases and 1 base, with 9 bases remaining between them. Per the germline V gene, CDR1 is MRHNA and CDR2 is SNTAGT. The CDR3 has 13 amino acids. The CDR3 region has the DNA TGTGCCAGCAGCGCGACAAGGAACACTGAAGCTTTCTTT. This codes for CASSATRNTEAFF.

The chain is built from TRBV5-1 and TRBJ1-3; the match to TRBD1 covers 7 bases. V dropped 4 bases and J dropped 4; count of bases not matched to a gene: 8. This CDR3 is built from 15 residues. Germline CDR1 SGHRS, CDR2 YFSETQ. The chain's CDR3 is CASSVTGTEGNTIYF. The DNA of the CDR3 is TGCGCCAGCAGCGTGACAGGGACCGAGGGAAACACCATATATTTT.

The rearrangement uses TRBV19 and TRBJ1-5; weak D call: TRBD1 (5 bases). The CDR3 covers 14 residues. Per the germline V gene, CDR1 is LNHDA and CDR2 is SQIVND (reference sequence). Trimming cost V 6 bases and J 4 bases, with 13 bases left between them. Written as DNA, the CDR3 is TGTGCCAGTAGCGCCGTTAGGGGAAATCAGCCCCAGCATTTT. This sequence encodes CASSAVRGNQPQHF. Complete variable domain (other parts from reference TRBV19 and TRBJ1-5): DGGITQSPKYLFRKEGQNVTLSCEQNLNHDAMYWYRQDPGQGLRLIYYSQIVNDFQKGDIAEGYSVSREKKESFPLTVTSAQKNPTAFYLCASSAVRGNQPQHFGDGTRLSIL.

CDR3 sequence reads: CASSPLRPPGQGSGELFF. CDR3 coding DNA: TGTGCCAGCTCACCACTCCGGCCCCCGGGACAGGGTTCCGGGGAGCTGTTTTTT. This sequence joins TRBV18 and TRBJ2-2; 9 bases fit TRBD1. The CDR3 has 18 residues. J gave up 6 bases and V 1 base, and 12 bases lay outside the gene matches. Germline V gene data show CDR1 as KGHSH and CDR2 as LQKENI.